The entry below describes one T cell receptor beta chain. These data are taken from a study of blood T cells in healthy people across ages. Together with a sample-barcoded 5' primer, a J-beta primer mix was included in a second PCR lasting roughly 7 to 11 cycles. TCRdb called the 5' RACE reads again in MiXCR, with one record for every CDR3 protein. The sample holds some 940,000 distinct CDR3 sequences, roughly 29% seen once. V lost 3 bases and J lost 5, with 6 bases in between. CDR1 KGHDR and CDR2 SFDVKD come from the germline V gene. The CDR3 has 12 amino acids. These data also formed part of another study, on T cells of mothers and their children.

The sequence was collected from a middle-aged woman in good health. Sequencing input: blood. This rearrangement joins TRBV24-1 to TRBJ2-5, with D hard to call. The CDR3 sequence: CATSDRAETQYF. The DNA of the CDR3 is TGTGCCACCAGTGATCGTGCGGAGACCCAGTACTTC.